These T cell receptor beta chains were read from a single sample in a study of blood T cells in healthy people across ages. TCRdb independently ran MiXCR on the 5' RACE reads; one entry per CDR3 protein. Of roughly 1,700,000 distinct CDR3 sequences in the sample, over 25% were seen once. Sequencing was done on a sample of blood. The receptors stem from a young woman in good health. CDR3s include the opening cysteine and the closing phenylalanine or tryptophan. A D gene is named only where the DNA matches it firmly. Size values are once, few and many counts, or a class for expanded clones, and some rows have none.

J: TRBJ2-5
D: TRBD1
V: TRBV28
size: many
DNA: TGTGCCAGCAACCGACGGGGGACAGGGCAAGAGACCCAGTACTTC
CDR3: CASNRRGTGQETQYF

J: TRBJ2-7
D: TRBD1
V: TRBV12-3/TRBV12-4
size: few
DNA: TGTGCCAGCGGGGCCCGGGACAGCTCCTACGAGCAGTACTTC
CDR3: CASGARDSSYEQYF

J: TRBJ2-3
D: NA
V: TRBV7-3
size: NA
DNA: TGTGCCAGCAGCTCCAGACTCCACACAGATACGCAGTATTTT
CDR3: CASSSRLHTDTQYF

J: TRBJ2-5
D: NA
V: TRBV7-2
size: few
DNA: TGTGCCAGCAGCATAGGCGGATGGGCCCAGAAGGAAGAGACCCCGTACTTC
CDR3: CASSIGGWAQKEETPYF

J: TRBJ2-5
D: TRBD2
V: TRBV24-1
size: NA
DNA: TGTGCCACCGCACAAAGGGAGCGGGAGGGCCTGAACGAGCGGTACTTC
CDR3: CATAQREREGLNERYF

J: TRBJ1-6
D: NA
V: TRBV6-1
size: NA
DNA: TGTGCCAGCAGTGAAGTCACAGACACTTCACCCCTCCACTTT
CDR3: CASSEVTDTSPLHF

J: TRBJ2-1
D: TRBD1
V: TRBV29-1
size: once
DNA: TGCAGCGTTAGGACAGGGTCGTTCAATGAGCAGTTCTTC
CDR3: CSVRTGSFNEQFF

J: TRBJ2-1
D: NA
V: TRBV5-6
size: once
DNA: TGTGCCAGCATGGGGATTAGGTCCTACAATGAGCAGTTCTTC
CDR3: CASMGIRSYNEQFF

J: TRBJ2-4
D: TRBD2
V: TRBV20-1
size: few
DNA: TGCAGTGCACCTTCCCCAGCGGGACCCGCTAATGAGCAGTACTTC
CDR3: CSAPSPAGPANEQYF

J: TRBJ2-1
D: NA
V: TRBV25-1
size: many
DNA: TGTGCCAGCAGTGAGGCCAGCTACAATGAGCAGTTCTTC
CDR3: CASSEASYNEQFF

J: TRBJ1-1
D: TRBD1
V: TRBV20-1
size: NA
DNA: TGCAGTGCTAGAGTCCAACAGGGGGACACTGAAGCTTTCTTT
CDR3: CSARVQQGDTEAFF

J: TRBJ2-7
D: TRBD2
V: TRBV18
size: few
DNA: TGTGCCAGCTCACAGGAGGGGGTGACTAGCGGGTACGAGCAGTACTTC
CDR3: CASSQEGVTSGYEQYF

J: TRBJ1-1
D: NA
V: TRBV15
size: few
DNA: TGTGCCACCAGCAGAGATCTGACAGGTAGCGCTGAAGCTTTCTTT
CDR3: CATSRDLTGSAEAFF

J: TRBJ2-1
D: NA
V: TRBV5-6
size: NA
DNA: TGTGCCAGCAGTTTGGAGGGGGCCCGCGGGACACATTACAATGAGCAGTTCTTC
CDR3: CASSLEGARGTHYNEQFF

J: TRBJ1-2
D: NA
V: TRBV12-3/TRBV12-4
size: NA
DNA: TGTGCCAGCAGCCCCCCCGGGGGCTACTATGGCTACACCTTC
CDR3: CASSPPGGYYGYTF

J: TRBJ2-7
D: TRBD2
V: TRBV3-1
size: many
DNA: TGTGCCAGCAGCCTAGCGGGGGACTTGGAGCAGTACTTC
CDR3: CASSLAGDLEQYF

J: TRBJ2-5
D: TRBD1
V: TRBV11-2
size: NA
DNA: TGTGCCAGCAGCTTGCCACAGGGGCGTGGGGAGACCCAGTACTTC
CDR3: CASSLPQGRGETQYF

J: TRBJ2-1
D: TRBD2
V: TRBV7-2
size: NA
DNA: TGTGCCAGCAGCTTAGCGGCTAGCGGGATACATGAGCAGTTCTTC
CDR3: CASSLAASGIHEQFF

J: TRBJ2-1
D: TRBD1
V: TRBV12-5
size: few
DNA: TGTGCTAGTGGGCCCGGGACAGGGTATGAGCAGTTCTTC
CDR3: CASGPGTGYEQFF

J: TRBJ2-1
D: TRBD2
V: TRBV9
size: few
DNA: TGTGCCAGCAGCGTAGTTAGCGGGGGAGGTGAGCAGTTCTTC
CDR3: CASSVVSGGGEQFF

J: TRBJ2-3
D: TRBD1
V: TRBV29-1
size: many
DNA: TGCAGCGAGAGTACGACAGGGGGCGTAGATACGCAGTATTTT
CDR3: CSESTTGGVDTQYF

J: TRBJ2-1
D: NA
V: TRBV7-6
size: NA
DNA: TGTGCCTGCAGCCCCTCAGGCTCCTACAATGAGCAGTTCTTC
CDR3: CACSPSGSYNEQFF

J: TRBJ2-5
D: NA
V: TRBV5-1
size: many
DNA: TGCGCCAGCAAATCCTCCCAGGCAGAAGAGACCCAGTACTTC
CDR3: CASKSSQAEETQYF

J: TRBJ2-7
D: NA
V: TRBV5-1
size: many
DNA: TGCGCCAGCAGCTTGGCACAGGGACACGAGCAGTACTTC
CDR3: CASSLAQGHEQYF

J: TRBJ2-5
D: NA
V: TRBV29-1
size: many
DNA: TGCAGCGTTGAAACCCACAGCCTGGTTGGGGAGACCCAGTACTTC
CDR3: CSVETHSLVGETQYF

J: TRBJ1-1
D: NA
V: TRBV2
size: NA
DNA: TGTGCCAGCAGCGAGGACGGTATCACTGAAGCTTTCTTT
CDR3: CASSEDGITEAFF

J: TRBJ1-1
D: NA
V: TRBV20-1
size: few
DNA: TGCAGTGCACCGGCCCGGGGGAGGTTGAACACTGAAGCTTTCTTT
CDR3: CSAPARGRLNTEAFF

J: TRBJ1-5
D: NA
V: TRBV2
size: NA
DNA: TGTGCCAGCAGTGAAGCGCGACAGCCCAGTCAGCCCCAGCATTTT
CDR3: CASSEARQPSQPQHF

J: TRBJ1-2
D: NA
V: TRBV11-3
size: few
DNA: TGTGCCAGCTTCCGACCGGGAATTAGCTATGGCTACACCTTC
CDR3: CASFRPGISYGYTF

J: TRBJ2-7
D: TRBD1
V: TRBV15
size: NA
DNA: TGTGCCACCAGCAGAGAGGGACAGGGCTTTAAGGACGAGCAGTACTTC
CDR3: CATSREGQGFKDEQYF

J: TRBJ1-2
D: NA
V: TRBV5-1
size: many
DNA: TGCGCCAGCTCTCAGGCGGACAGCACGCTTGGCTACACCTTC
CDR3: CASSQADSTLGYTF

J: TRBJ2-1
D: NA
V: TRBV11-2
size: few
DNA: TGTGCCAGCAGCTTCCGACTGCCGAGCTCCTACAATGAGCAGTTCTTC
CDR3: CASSFRLPSSYNEQFF

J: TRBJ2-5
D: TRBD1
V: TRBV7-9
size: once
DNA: TGTGCCAGCAGCTCCCGGGACAGCGGTGAGCAGTACTTC
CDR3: CASSSRDSGEQYF